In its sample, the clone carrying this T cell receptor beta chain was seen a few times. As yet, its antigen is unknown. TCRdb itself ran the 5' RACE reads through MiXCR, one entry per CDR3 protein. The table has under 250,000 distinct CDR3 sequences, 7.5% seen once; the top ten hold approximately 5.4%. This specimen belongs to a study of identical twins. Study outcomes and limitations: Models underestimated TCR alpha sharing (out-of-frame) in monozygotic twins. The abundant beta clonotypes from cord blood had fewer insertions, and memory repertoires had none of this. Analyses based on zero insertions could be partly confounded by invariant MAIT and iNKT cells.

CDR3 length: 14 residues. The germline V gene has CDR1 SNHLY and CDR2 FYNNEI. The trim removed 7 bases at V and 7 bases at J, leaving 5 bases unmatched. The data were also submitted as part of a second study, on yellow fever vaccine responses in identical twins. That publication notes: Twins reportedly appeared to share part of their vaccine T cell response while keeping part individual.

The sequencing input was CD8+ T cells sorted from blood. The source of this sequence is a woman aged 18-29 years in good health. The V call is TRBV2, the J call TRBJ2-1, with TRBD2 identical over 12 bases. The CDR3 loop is CASTLAGGSNEQFF. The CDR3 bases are TGTGCCAGCACCCTAGCGGGAGGGTCAAATGAGCAGTTCTTC.